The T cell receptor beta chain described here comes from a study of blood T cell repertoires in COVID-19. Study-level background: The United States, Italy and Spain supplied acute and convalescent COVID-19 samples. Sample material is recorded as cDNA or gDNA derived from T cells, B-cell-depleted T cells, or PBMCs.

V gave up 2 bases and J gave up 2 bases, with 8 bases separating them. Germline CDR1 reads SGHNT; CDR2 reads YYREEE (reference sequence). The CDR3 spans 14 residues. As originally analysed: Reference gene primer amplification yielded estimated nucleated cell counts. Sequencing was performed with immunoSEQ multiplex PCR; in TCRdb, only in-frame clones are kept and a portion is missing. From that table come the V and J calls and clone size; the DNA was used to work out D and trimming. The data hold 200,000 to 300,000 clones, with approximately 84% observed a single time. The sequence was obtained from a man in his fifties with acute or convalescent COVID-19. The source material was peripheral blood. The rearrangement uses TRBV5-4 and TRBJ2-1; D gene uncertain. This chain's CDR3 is CASSFRSAYNEQFF. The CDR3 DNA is TGTGCCAGCAGCTTCCGTAGTGCCTACAATGAGCAGTTCTTC.